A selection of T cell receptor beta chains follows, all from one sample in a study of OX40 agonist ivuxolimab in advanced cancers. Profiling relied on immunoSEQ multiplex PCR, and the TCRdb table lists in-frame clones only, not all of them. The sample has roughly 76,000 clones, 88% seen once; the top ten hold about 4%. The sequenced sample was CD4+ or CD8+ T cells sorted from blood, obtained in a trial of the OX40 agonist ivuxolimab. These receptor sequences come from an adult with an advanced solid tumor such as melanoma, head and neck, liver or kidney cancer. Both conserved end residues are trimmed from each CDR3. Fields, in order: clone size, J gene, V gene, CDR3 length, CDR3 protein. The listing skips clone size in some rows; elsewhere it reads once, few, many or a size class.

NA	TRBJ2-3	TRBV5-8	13	ASSLGLARADTQY
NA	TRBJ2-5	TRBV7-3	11	ASSAGLQETQY
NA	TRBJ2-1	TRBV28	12	ASSLRTGLNEQF
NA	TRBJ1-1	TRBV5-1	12	ASSPGAANTEAF
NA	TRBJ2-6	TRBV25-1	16	ASSTSSFTGAGANVLT
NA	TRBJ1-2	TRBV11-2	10	ASSLGRLGYT
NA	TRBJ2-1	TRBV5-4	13	ASSLNRGDLNEQF
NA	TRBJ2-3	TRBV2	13	ASSAGTSATDTQY
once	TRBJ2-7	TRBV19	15	ASSINHGTSGLYEQY
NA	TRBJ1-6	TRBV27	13	ASSLYRGMGSPLH
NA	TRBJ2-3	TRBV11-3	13	ASSMDRLSTDTQY
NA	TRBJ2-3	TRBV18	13	ASSSYRGRRDTQY
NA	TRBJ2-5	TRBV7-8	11	ASSLGNQETQY
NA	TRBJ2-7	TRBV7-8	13	ASSLPLTGAYEQY
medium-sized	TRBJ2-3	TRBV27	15	ASSLVIAGGLTDTQY
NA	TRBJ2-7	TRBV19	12	ASSSDRGPYEQY
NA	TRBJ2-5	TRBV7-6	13	ASSLSRGSQETQY
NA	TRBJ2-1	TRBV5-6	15	ASRLLAGGSSYNEQF
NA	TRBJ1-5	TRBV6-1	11	ASSEGATRPQH
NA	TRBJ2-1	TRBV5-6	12	ASSLWGSYNEQF
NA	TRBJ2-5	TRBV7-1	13	ASSSRLAGQETQY
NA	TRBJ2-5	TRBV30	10	AWSVLRETQY
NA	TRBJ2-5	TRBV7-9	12	ASRHTGGGETQY
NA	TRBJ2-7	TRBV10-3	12	AISGGTGVLEQY
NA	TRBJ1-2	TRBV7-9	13	ASSWAGTGVYGYT
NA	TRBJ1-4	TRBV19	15	ASSPWTGLATNEKLF
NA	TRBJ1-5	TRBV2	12	ASSEVTQNQPQH
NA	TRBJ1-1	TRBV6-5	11	ASSLNSGTEAF
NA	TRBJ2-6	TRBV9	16	ASSPRDTSDSGANVLT
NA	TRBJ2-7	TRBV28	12	ASIGLAESYEQY
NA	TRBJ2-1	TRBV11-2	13	ASSSGLEGYNEQF
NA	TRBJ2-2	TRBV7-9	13	ASSSDRRSTGELF
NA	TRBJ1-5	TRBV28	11	ASAQGWNQPQH
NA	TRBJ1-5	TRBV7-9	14	ASSLASGPSVQPQH
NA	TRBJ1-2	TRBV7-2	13	ASSPSTGDNYGYT
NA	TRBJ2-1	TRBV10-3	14	AISESSSGTYNEQF
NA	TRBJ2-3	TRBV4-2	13	ASSQDLAGDDTQY
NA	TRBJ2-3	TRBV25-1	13	ASSDSTSDPDTQY
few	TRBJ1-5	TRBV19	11	ASQGGSNQPQH
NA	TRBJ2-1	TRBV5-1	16	ASTLGLAGATAYNEQF
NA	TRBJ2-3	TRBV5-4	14	ASSPRSGQKTDTQY
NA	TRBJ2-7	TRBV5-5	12	ASSWQREGSEQY
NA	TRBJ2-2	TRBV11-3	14	ASSVQTGVNTGELF
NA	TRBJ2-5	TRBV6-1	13	ASSQGPNGIETQY
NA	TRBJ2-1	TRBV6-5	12	ASSSGTAVNEQF
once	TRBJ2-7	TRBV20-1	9	SARGGYEQY
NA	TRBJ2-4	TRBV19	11	ASTPGDVDIQY
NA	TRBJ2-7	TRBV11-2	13	ASSLVWTDPYEQY
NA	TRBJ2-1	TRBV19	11	ASSKGTYNEQF
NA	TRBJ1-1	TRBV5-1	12	ASSWTPRQTEAF
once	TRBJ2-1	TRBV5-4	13	ASSLGQGSYNEQF
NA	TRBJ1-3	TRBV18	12	ASSRDRAGNTIY
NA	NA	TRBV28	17	ASSLGSLAGVLLIDEQY